This T cell receptor (beta chain) originates from a study of blood T cell repertoires in COVID-19. Study as a whole: COVID-19 samples, acute and convalescent, were from the United States, Italy and Spain. PBMCs, B-cell-depleted T cells, or T cells were the source of the cDNA or gDNA that made up the material.

The germline V gene encodes CDR1 SNHLY and CDR2 FYNNEI. V was shortened by 4 bases and J by 0 bases, with 6 bases between the two germline ends. CDR3 length: 14 residues. TCRdb's table, derived via immunoSEQ multiplex PCR, lists solely in-frame clones and lacks some. The sample has about 170,000 clones, roughly 90% seen once. Sample: PBMCs or T cells enriched from blood (not recorded which). The TCR sequence derives from a human donor with acute COVID-19. The donor label of this sample is uncertain. The gene calls are TRBV2 and TRBJ2-2; possible D gene TRBD2, 5 bases. The CDR3 loop reads CASSGTANTGELFF. Here the CDR3 DNA reads TGTGCCAGCAGTGGGACTGCGAACACCGGGGAGCTGTTTTTT. Full variable domain (missing parts from reference TRBV2 and TRBJ2-2): EPEVTQTPSHQVTQMGQEVILRCVPISNHLYFYWYRQILGQKVEFLVSFYNNEISEKSEIFDDQFSVERPDGSNFTLKIRSTKLEDSAMYFCASSGTANTGELFFGEGSRLTVL.